Each of the 27 T cell receptor beta chains below was sequenced from the same sample in a study of molecular identifiers for immune sequencing clone quantification. In TCRdb, the PCR reads were re-called with MiXCR into one record per CDR3 protein. The repertoire consists of some 650,000 distinct CDR3 sequences, with nearly 20% occurring once and the leading ten covering roughly 0.83%. Sequenced input: naive CD8+ T cells from blood, with Jurkat cell RNA spiked in. Subset denoted: FACS-sorted CD8+CD4-CCR7+CD45RA+ naive T cells. Source of these receptors: a human donor in good health. Some libraries in this study had Jurkat cell RNA spiked in.

This clonotype was found a few times. The V gene is TRBV28, the J gene TRBJ1-2; D is perhaps TRBD1 (6 bases). Germline V gives CDR1 MDHEN, CDR2 SYDVKM. The CDR3 contains 14 residues. V was clipped by 2 bases and J by 3 bases, with 10 bases between them. The CDR3 reads CASSLIPGDYGYTF. The CDR3 DNA follows: TGTGCCAGCAGTTTAATCCCAGGGGACTATGGCTACACCTTC.

Regarding this clonotype: Being one base from a much bigger clone, this may be a read error. The chain combines TRBV5-3 with TRBJ2-3, with 7 nucleotides matching TRBD2. TRBV5-3 is an open reading frame whose function is uncertain. The CDR3 is made up of 15 amino acids. The CDR3 region is CASSFGGGLVFGRYF. CDR3 nucleotide sequence: TGTGCCAGCAGCTTTGGGGGAGGGCTGGTATTTGGGCGGTATTTT.

The chain combines TRBV3-1 with TRBJ2-1, with TRBD1 identical over 8 bases. CDR1 and CDR2 from the germline V gene are LGHDT and YNNKEL (reference sequence). The V gene end was trimmed by 3 bases and the J gene end by 2 bases; junction bases not matched to a gene: 6. CDR3 size: 16 residues. The CDR3 sequence is CASSQRGQGAYNEQFF. CDR3 in DNA: TGTGCCAGCAGCCAGAGAGGACAGGGCGCCTACAATGAGCAGTTCTTC.

This clonotype was recorded a few times. The chain couples TRBV7-9 to TRBJ1-2; no clear D. CDR1 SEHNR and CDR2 FQNEAQ come from the germline V gene (reference sequence). The CDR3 loop spans 14 amino acids. Trimming left V 1 base short and J 5 bases short, with 11 bases between. CDR3 sequence reads: CASSLVLVWYGYTF. CDR3 sequence (DNA): TGTGCCAGCAGCTTAGTTTTGGTTTGGTATGGCTACACCTTC.

Concerning this clonotype itself: Being one base from a much bigger clone, this may be a read error. The rearrangement joins TRBV27 to TRBJ2-1, with 8 bases identical to TRBD2. The V and J ends lost 2 bases and 0 bases, in that order; junction bases with no gene match: 6. Germline loops: CDR1 MNHEY, CDR2 SMNVEV (reference sequence). This CDR3 spans 17 amino acids. CDR3 protein: CASSLPRGRYSYNEQFF. The CDR3 nucleotides read TGTGCCAGCAGTTTACCACGCGGGAGGTACTCCTACAATGAGCAGTTCTTC.

This clonotype was found a few times. This chain uses TRBV28 with TRBJ2-1, with 7 bases aligning to TRBD2. Germline CDR1 MDHEN, CDR2 SYDVKM. The CDR3 has 19 residues. V lost 6 bases to trimming and J lost 7 bases; unmatched junction nucleotides: 24. CDR3 protein: CASSPVGGSSGRVLNEQFF. DNA of the CDR3: TGTGCCAGCAGCCCCGTCGGGGGGTCTAGCGGACGGGTATTGAATGAGCAGTTCTTC.

There are a few counts of this clonotype. V gene TRBV6-2 or TRBV6-3 combines with J gene TRBJ2-2; 13 bases agree with TRBD2. CDR3 size: 19 residues. V shed 1 base and J 0 bases; nucleotides not matched to a gene: 5. Germline CDR1 is MNHEY and CDR2 is SVGEGT. CDR3 sequence reads: CASSYFTSGRDANTGELFF. In nucleotides, the CDR3 is TGTGCCAGCAGTTACTTCACTAGCGGGAGGGACGCGAACACCGGGGAGCTGTTTTTT.

There are many counts of this clonotype. The chain uses TRBV6-5 and TRBJ1-1; 8 nucleotides line up with TRBD1. The J segment lost 8 bases and the V segment lost 2 bases, leaving 10 bases of the junction unmatched. This CDR3 is 15 amino acids long. Germline CDR1 is MNHEY and CDR2 is SVGAGI. CDR3 nucleotides: TGTGCCAGCAGTTACCCCGGACAGGGCAGTAAGGAAGCTTTCTTT. It yields the protein CASSYPGQGSKEAFF.

The sample holds a few counts of this clonotype. The V gene is TRBV6-6, the J gene TRBJ2-5, with 11 bases that match TRBD2. Losses at the gene ends were 10 bases for V and 5 bases for J; bases not matched to a gene: 15. CDR1 MNHNY and CDR2 SVGAGI come from the germline V gene (reference sequence). The CDR3 totals 16 residues. The CDR3 loop reads CATDLTSGVGGETQYF. The CDR3, as DNA: TGTGCCACCGACCTGACTAGCGGGGTCGGTGGCGAGACCCAGTACTTC.

In this sample, this clonotype turned up many times. The chain is built from TRBV5-1 and TRBJ2-1, with TRBD2 matching 10 bases. CDR1 is SGHRS and CDR2 is YFSETQ in the germline V gene. The CDR3 has 15 residues. After removal of 5 bases from V and 6 bases from J, the junction contained 8 bases not matched to a gene. The CDR3 coding sequence is TGCGCCAGCAGGACAGCGGGAGGGCCAGGCAATGAGCAGTTCTTC. Protein product: CASRTAGGPGNEQFF.

About this clonotype itself: A much larger clone is a single base away; this may be a read error. The chain couples TRBV5-1 to TRBJ2-3; TRBD2 is a possible D gene (6 bases). With 4 bases removed from V and 6 bases from J, the gap between germline ends came to 15 bases. The CDR3 is made up of 14 amino acids. CDR1 is SGHRS and CDR2 is YFSETQ in the germline V gene. The CDR3 DNA reads as TGCGCCAGCAGCGGGACTGCGACCGGGGATACGCAGTATTTT. Translated: CASSGTATGDTQYF. The full variable domain, with the rest looked up from reference TRBV5-1 and TRBJ2-3, is KAGVTQTPRYLIKTRGQQVTLSCSPISGHRSVSWYQQTPGQGLQFLFEYFSETQRNKGNFPGRFSGRQFSNSRSEMNVSTLELGDSALYLCASSGTATGDTQYFGPGTRLTVL.

Concerning this clonotype: This may arise from a read error, as a much more abundant clone is one base away. The chain carries TRBV7-9 and TRBJ1-3, with D uncertain. The length of the CDR3 is 14 residues. Germline-derived CDR1 and CDR2 are SEHNR and FQNEAQ (reference sequence). CDR3 coding DNA: TGTGCCAGCAGCTTCGGACCTCCTGGAAACACCATGTATTTT. This translates into CASSFGPPGNTMYF.

A few counts support this clonotype. The chain employs TRBV28 and TRBJ1-2; no reliable D call. Germline V gene lookup returns CDR1 MDHEN and CDR2 SYDVKM. V was clipped by 6 bases and J by 4 bases, with 15 bases between them. The CDR3 has 14 amino acids. The CDR3 nucleotides read TGTGCCAGCAGCCCGGCTGTTACAGCCTATGGCTACACCTTC. It codes for CASSPAVTAYGYTF.

This clonotype was seen more than once but under ten times. V and J are TRBV7-9 and TRBJ2-7; weak D call: TRBD2 (6 bases). CDR1 and CDR2 from the germline V gene are SEHNR and FQNEAQ (reference sequence). The CDR3 has 14 residues. The V gene lost 5 bases and the J gene lost 4 bases, with 15 bases spanning the gap. CDR3 protein: CASSQPGGEYEQYF. The CDR3 DNA is TGTGCCAGCAGCCAGCCAGGCGGGGAATACGAGCAGTACTTC.

This clonotype appeared many times. This sequence joins TRBV20-1 and TRBJ2-7; tentative D call: TRBD2 (5 bases). Germline V gene lookup returns CDR1 DFQATT and CDR2 SNEGSKA (reference sequence). V was shortened by 0 bases and J by 3 bases, with 15 bases between the two germline ends. This CDR3 is 15 amino acids long. CDR3 sequence: CSARDITAGYYEQYF. CDR3 bases: TGCAGTGCTAGAGACATAACGGCGGGTTACTACGAGCAGTACTTC.

Many counts were recorded for this clonotype. The rearrangement links TRBV20-1 to TRBJ1-4, with 8 bases fitting TRBD1. From germline, CDR1 is DFQATT and CDR2 SNEGSKA (reference sequence). This CDR3 has 15 amino acids. With V trimmed by 3 bases and J by 7 bases, 10 bases remained unmatched. Here the CDR3 DNA reads TGCAGTGCTAGTCATGGACAGGGAAGAGGTGAAAAACTGTTTTTT. Translating gives CSASHGQGRGEKLFF.

The chain links TRBV12-5 to TRBJ1-3; maybe TRBD1 (5 bases). Trimming took off 6 bases at V and 3 bases at J, with 15 bases between the two ends. This CDR3 is 15 amino acids long. Germline V gives CDR1 LGHNT, CDR2 FRNRAP. The CDR3 reads CASGTPGRGGNTIYF. CDR3 DNA: TGTGCTAGTGGAACACCGGGACGGGGTGGAAACACCATATATTTT.

On this clonotype itself: This may be a read error: a much more frequent sequence differs by one nucleotide. The chain has TRBV2 and TRBJ1-2, with D unclear. The CDR3 sequence is 16 residues long. Trimming cost V 4 bases and J 2 bases, with 17 bases left between them. The germline V gene has CDR1 SNHLY and CDR2 FYNNEI. CDR3 nucleotides: TGTGCCAGCAGTGGAAGCACGGAGGTTCGGAACTATGGCTACACCTTC. It specifies CASSGSTEVRNYGYTF.

On this clonotype itself: A much more abundant neighbour one base away suggests this may be a read error. V and J are TRBV4-3 and TRBJ2-7; 9 bases align to TRBD2. The CDR3 extends over 16 amino acids. V trimming: 3 bases; J trimming: 4 bases; junction bases outside the gene matches: 10. The germline CDR1 and CDR2 sequences are LGHNA and YSLEER. CDR3 in DNA: TGCGCCAGCAGCCAGACGGGAGCTAGCGGGGCTTACGAGCAGTACTTC. It translates to CASSQTGASGAYEQYF.

This clonotype was seen only a few times. V is TRBV5-1 and J is TRBJ1-1; TRBD1 aligns across 8 bases. CDR3 size: 14 residues. The ends lost 3 bases at V and 3 bases at J; junction bases unmatched: 4. Germline values: CDR1 SGHRS, CDR2 YFSETQ. The CDR3 coding sequence is TGCGCCAGCAGCTGGACAGGGTCCTACACTGAAGCTTTCTTT. It codes for CASSWTGSYTEAFF.

The chain recombines TRBV12-3 or TRBV12-4 with TRBJ1-2; D is possibly TRBD1 (6 bases). V lost 5 bases and J 0 bases, leaving 16 bases between the germline ends. The CDR3 runs to 16 residues. CDR3 loop: CASSPRGQNPNYGYTF. The CDR3 DNA reads as TGTGCCAGCAGTCCTCGAGGACAGAATCCTAACTATGGCTACACCTTC.

This clonotype has a count of ten or more. This rearrangement joins TRBV28 to TRBJ2-1; no firm D call. Trimming pared 6 bases from V and 3 bases from J, leaving 15 bases between. Germline V gene data show CDR1 as MDHEN and CDR2 as SYDVKM. The CDR3 extends over 15 amino acids. CDR3: CASSDDQDLYNEQFF. The CDR3 DNA follows: TGTGCCAGCAGCGATGACCAGGACCTCTACAATGAGCAGTTCTTC.

This clonotype was counted at least ten times. The genes are TRBV9 and TRBJ2-7, with a tentative D call TRBD2 (6 bases). The germline CDR1 and CDR2 sequences are SGDLS and YYNGEE. CDR3 size: 14 residues. V was pared by 3 bases and J by 0 bases, with 10 bases between. In DNA, the CDR3 is TGTGCCAGCAGCGCGGAGGGGAACTCCTACGAGCAGTACTTC. Its protein product is CASSAEGNSYEQYF.

V is TRBV10-3 and J is TRBJ1-1; D remains unclear. Germline-derived CDR1 and CDR2 are ENHRY and SYGVKD. This CDR3 spans 12 amino acids. V gave up 3 bases and J gave up 6 bases, with 8 bases separating them. The CDR3 coding sequence is TGTGCCATCAGTGAACCTGGGGCTGAAGCTTTCTTT. Translating it yields CAISEPGAEAFF.

J is TRBJ2-7 and V is TRBV6-2 or TRBV6-3, with TRBD2 matching 9 bases. V was pared by 2 bases and J by 4 bases, with 9 bases of the junction left unmatched. Germline V gene sequence: CDR1 MNHEY, CDR2 SVGEGT. The CDR3 loop spans 16 amino acids. CDR3 protein: CASSYGQSGRSYEQYF. Written as DNA, the CDR3 is TGTGCCAGCAGTTACGGACAAAGCGGGAGGTCTTACGAGCAGTACTTC.

The sample holds a few counts of this clonotype. The V gene is TRBV19, the J gene TRBJ2-3; 7 bases match TRBD2. Looked up from germline, CDR1 is LNHDA and CDR2 is SQIVND (reference sequence). V trimming: 3 bases; J trimming: 4 bases; junction bases outside the gene matches: 13. This CDR3 spans 17 amino acids. The CDR3 DNA follows: TGTGCCAGTAGTATCTCCCCAGCGGGGTCTCTGGCAGATACGCAGTATTTT. Translation: CASSISPAGSLADTQYF.

This chain connects TRBV2 to TRBJ1-6; a weak D match, TRBD1 (5 bases). Per germline, CDR1 SNHLY and CDR2 FYNNEI. Trimming shortened V by 3 bases and J by 4 bases, and 13 bases separated the two germline ends. The CDR3 length is 16 residues. The DNA of the CDR3 is TGTGCCAGCAGTGACAAGGGGTCGGGATATAATTCACCCCTCCACTTT. Its translation: CASSDKGSGYNSPLHF.